This T cell receptor beta chain was sequenced for a study of shared clonotypes between healthy human individuals. The data were produced by immunoSEQ multiplex PCR, yet TCRdb's version contains in-frame clones alone and is incomplete. The table records more than 1,200,000 clones, just under 99% of them present only once. Germline V CDR1 and CDR2: SGHVS, FQNEAQ. The CDR3 loop spans 16 amino acids. The ends were cut back, 1 base at V and 1 base at J, with 13 bases in the middle. Input material: naive CD4+ T cells sorted from blood. Stated subset: CD45RA+ positively selected. The sequence was collected from a man younger than 40 in good health. V gene TRBV7-8 combines with J gene TRBJ1-1; D not certain. Here the CDR3 reads CASSLDPQRRNTEAFF. The CDR3 region has the DNA TGTGCCAGCAGCTTAGACCCCCAGCGGAGGAACACTGAAGCTTTCTTT. Filled out from reference TRBV7-8 and TRBJ1-1, the complete variable domain reads GAGVSQSPRYKVAKRGQDVALRCDPISGHVSLFWYQQALGQGPEFLTYFQNEAQLDKSGLPSDRFFAERPEGSVSTLKIQRTQQEDSAVYLCASSLDPQRRNTEAFFGQGTRLTVV.